This TCR beta chain was sequenced during a study of regulatory T cells in long-lasting Graves disease. The CDR3 runs 12 residues. The ends were cut back, 5 bases at V and 8 bases at J, with 12 bases in the middle. CDR1 is MNHEY, CDR2 SMNVEV, per germline (reference sequence). This clonotype was counted ten times or more. Its antigen is undetermined. Sample time point: newly diagnosed GD, antithyroid drugs for less than 3 months. PBMC RNA served as the TCR library source. Assembly of TCR beta libraries relied on iRepertoire HTBI primers together with Arm-PCR of CDR3 regions. TCRdb independently ran MiXCR on the multiplex PCR reads; one entry per CDR3 protein. There are a few hundred thousand distinct CDR3 sequences in the sample; around 19% occur only once, and about 20% lies in the top ten. General study points: New patients shared roughly 1,000 public clonotypes, and persistent patients shared more, with fewer than 3,500. There was favoring of TRBV28, TRBJ1-2 and TRBJ2-5 in persistent disease.

This receptor was taken from a female donor with Graves disease. The source was peripheral blood mononuclear cells (PBMCs), collected at new diagnosis, from a patient treated with antithyroid drugs. The V call is TRBV27, the J call TRBJ1-2; D gene uncertain. For the CDR3, the DNA is TGTGCCAGCAGTCTTAGAGTGGACGGCTACACCTTC. Translating it yields CASSLRVDGYTF.